The 6 T cell receptor beta chains below all came from one sample that was sequenced in a study of T cell responses to AZD1222 COVID-19 vaccine. Assay: immunoSEQ multiplex PCR; the TCRdb copy retains only in-frame clones and omits some. The sample comprises approximately 100,000 clones, around 94% of which are singletons, and more than 2% rests with the top ten. Sequences were derived from peripheral blood, sampled on day 0 of AZD1222 vaccination. These TCRs come from an adult in good health.

This chain connects TRBV11-2 to TRBJ2-2; D gene ambiguous. The CDR3 has 13 residues. Germline V gene sequence: CDR1 SGHAT, CDR2 FQNNGV. Deletions cut 2 bases from V and 0 bases from J, with 1 base between. DNA of the CDR3: TGTGCCAGCAGCTTAACGAACACCGGGGAGCTGTTTTTT. Amino acid sequence: CASSLTNTGELFF.

The gene calls are TRBV19 and TRBJ2-3; D is possibly TRBD1 (5 bases). This CDR3 contains 13 residues. Germline CDR1 is LNHDA and CDR2 is SQIVND (reference sequence). V was trimmed by 9 bases and J by 2 bases, leaving 12 bases between them. CDR3 region: CASQDRITDTQYF. The DNA of the CDR3 is TGTGCCAGCCAAGACAGAATCACAGATACGCAGTATTTT.

The V call is TRBV28, the J call TRBJ1-2; the match to TRBD1 covers 9 bases. The V segment lost 4 bases and the J segment 6 bases; nucleotides outside the gene matches: 9. The CDR3 runs 15 residues. Germline V gene lookup returns CDR1 MDHEN and CDR2 SYDVKM. The CDR3: CASSSHGTGSDGYTF. As DNA, the CDR3 is TGTGCCAGCAGTTCCCATGGGACAGGGTCAGATGGCTACACCTTC.

The chain couples TRBV9 to TRBJ2-5; D is ambiguous. Per germline, CDR1 SGDLS and CDR2 YYNGEE. The CDR3 is made up of 14 amino acids. The V and J ends lost 4 bases and 5 bases respectively, with 15 bases between them. CDR3: CASSPQTVHETQYF. The CDR3 DNA follows: TGTGCCAGCAGCCCTCAGACGGTACACGAGACCCAGTACTTC. The entire variable domain, with the rest obtained from reference TRBV9 and TRBJ2-5, is as follows: DSGVTQTPKHLITATGQRVTLRCSPRSGDLSVYWYQQSLDQGLQFLIQYYNGEERAKGNILERFSAQQFPDLHSELNLSSLELGDSALYFCASSPQTVHETQYFGPGTRLLVL.

The rearrangement links TRBV7-9 to TRBJ2-2, with 10 nucleotides matching TRBD2. With V trimmed by 0 bases and J by 7 bases, 5 bases remained unmatched. The germline gives CDR1 SEHNR, CDR2 FQNEAQ (reference sequence). The CDR3 is 16 residues long. As DNA, the CDR3 is TGTGCCAGCAGCTTAGCGGTCCGACTAGCGGGCGGGGAGCTGTTTTTT. Amino acid sequence: CASSLAVRLAGGELFF.

This clone was detected only once. This chain links TRBV7-2 with TRBJ1-3; D is unresolved. The CDR3 has 14 residues. Germline loops: CDR1 SGHTA, CDR2 FQGNSA. Trimming cost V 5 bases and J 4 bases, with 12 bases left between them. CDR3 loop: CASSNSYLGNTIYF. The CDR3 bases are TGTGCCAGCAGCAACAGCTATTTGGGAAACACCATATATTTT.